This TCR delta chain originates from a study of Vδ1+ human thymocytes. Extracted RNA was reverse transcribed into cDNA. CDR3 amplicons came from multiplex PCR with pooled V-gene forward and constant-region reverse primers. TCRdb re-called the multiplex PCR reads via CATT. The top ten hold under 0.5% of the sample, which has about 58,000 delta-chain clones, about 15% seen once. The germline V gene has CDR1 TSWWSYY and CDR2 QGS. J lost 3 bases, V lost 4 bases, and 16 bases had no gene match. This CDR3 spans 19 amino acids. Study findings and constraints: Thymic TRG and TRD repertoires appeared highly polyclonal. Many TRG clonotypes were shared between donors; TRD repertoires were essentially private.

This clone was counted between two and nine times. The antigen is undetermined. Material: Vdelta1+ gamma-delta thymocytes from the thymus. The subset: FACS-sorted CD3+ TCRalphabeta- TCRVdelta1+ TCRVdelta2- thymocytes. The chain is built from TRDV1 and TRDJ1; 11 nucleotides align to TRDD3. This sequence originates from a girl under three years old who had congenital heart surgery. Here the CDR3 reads CALGAHLPTGGYGADKLIF. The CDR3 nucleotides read TGTGCTCTTGGGGCCCACCTTCCTACTGGGGGATATGGGGCCGATAAACTCATCTTT.